Listed below are T cell receptor beta chains from one sample, sequenced in a study of blood T cells in healthy people across ages. TCRdb analysed the 5' RACE reads with MiXCR anew, one entry per CDR3 protein. Of fewer than 2,000,000 distinct CDR3 sequences in the sample, roughly 32% are singletons; the top ten hold 11%. Specimen: blood. The receptors stem from a woman aged 25 to 45 in good health. Each CDR3 is given with its conserved first and last residue. Each record gives: D gene, clone size, V gene, J gene, CDR3 protein, CDR3 DNA. D genes are given only for firm matches. A row's size may be missing; if present it is once, few, many or a size class.

D: TRBD2; size: few; V: TRBV28; J: TRBJ2-3; CDR3: CASSSMWTSGSLSDTQYF; DNA: TGTGCCAGCAGTTCGATGTGGACTAGCGGGAGTCTCTCAGATACGCAGTATTTT
D: NA; size: NA; V: TRBV4-1; J: TRBJ2-1; CDR3: CASSQVVPGTNEQFF; DNA: TGCGCCAGCAGCCAAGTGGTACCGGGAACCAATGAGCAGTTCTTC
D: NA; size: NA; V: TRBV30; J: TRBJ2-2; CDR3: CAWSADRDTGELFF; DNA: TGTGCCTGGAGTGCGGATAGGGACACCGGGGAGCTGTTTTTT
D: NA; size: few; V: TRBV20-1; J: TRBJ1-5; CDR3: CSAQNQGSNQPQHF; DNA: TGCAGTGCCCAGAATCAGGGAAGCAATCAGCCCCAGCATTTT
D: TRBD2; size: NA; V: TRBV19; J: TRBJ2-1; CDR3: CASNSGGLYNEQFF; DNA: TGTGCCAGTAATAGCGGGGGGCTGTACAATGAGCAGTTCTTC
D: TRBD2; size: NA; V: TRBV20-1; J: TRBJ2-1; CDR3: CSAPEVAGAYNEQFF; DNA: TGCAGTGCTCCGGAGGTAGCGGGAGCTTACAATGAGCAGTTCTTC
D: NA; size: few; V: TRBV5-4; J: TRBJ1-1; CDR3: CASSKDRHRTEAFF; DNA: TGTGCCAGCAGCAAGGACAGACACCGGACTGAAGCTTTCTTT
D: TRBD2; size: NA; V: TRBV6-2/TRBV6-3; J: TRBJ2-1; CDR3: CACSSHSGGAGNEQFF; DNA: TGTGCCTGCAGTTCACATAGCGGGGGGGCCGGGAATGAGCAGTTCTTC
D: NA; size: NA; V: TRBV7-9; J: TRBJ2-7; CDR3: CASSYGSPGEQYF; DNA: TGTGCCAGCAGCTACGGGTCCCCAGGGGAGCAGTACTTC
D: TRBD2; size: NA; V: TRBV7-6; J: TRBJ2-3; CDR3: CASSLEDSGRRTDTQYF; DNA: TGTGCCAGCAGCTTAGAAGATAGCGGGAGGCGCACAGATACGCAGTATTTT
D: NA; size: few; V: TRBV5-1; J: TRBJ1-1; CDR3: CASGLGQQSTEAFF; DNA: TGCGCCAGCGGCCTAGGACAGCAGAGCACTGAAGCTTTCTTT
D: TRBD2; size: few; V: TRBV5-1; J: TRBJ2-5; CDR3: CASGREGFTETQYF; DNA: TGCGCCAGCGGGCGGGAGGGCTTCACGGAGACCCAGTACTTC
D: NA; size: NA; V: TRBV14; J: TRBJ2-5; CDR3: CASSQYGGETQYF; DNA: TGTGCCAGCAGCCAATATGGGGGGGAGACCCAGTACTTC
D: NA; size: NA; V: TRBV11-2; J: TRBJ2-5; CDR3: CASSRVPGARETQYF; DNA: TGTGCCAGCAGCCGAGTCCCGGGGGCGCGGGAGACCCAGTACTTC
D: TRBD1; size: few; V: TRBV20-1; J: TRBJ2-1; CDR3: CSARRSTGTANEQFF; DNA: TGCAGTGCTAGACGGTCGACCGGGACAGCCAATGAGCAGTTCTTC
D: NA; size: NA; V: TRBV7-6; J: TRBJ1-1; CDR3: CASSLAKHTEAFF; DNA: TGTGCCAGCAGCTTAGCCAAGCACACTGAAGCTTTCTTT
D: NA; size: few; V: TRBV11-1; J: TRBJ2-5; CDR3: CASSIQTGYQETQYF; DNA: TGTGCCAGCAGCATCCAAACAGGGTACCAAGAGACCCAGTACTTC
D: NA; size: NA; V: TRBV9; J: TRBJ2-3; CDR3: CASSVWDSHTDTQYF; DNA: TGTGCCAGCAGCGTTTGGGACTCCCACACAGATACGCAGTATTTT
D: NA; size: few; V: TRBV20-1; J: TRBJ1-2; CDR3: CSASGHPEEGYTF; DNA: TGCAGTGCTTCGGGACATCCAGAGGAGGGCTACACCTTC
D: NA; size: few; V: TRBV6-5; J: TRBJ2-1; CDR3: CASSYVAGLDNEQFF; DNA: TGTGCCAGCAGTTACGTGGCGGGGTTGGACAATGAGCAGTTCTTC
D: NA; size: NA; V: TRBV28; J: TRBJ2-7; CDR3: CASSSPQEGGHEQYF; DNA: TGTGCCAGCAGTTCCCCCCAGGAGGGGGGCCACGAGCAGTACTTC
D: TRBD2; size: few; V: TRBV20-1; J: TRBJ2-1; CDR3: CSARAGTSSFYNEQFF; DNA: TGCAGTGCTAGAGCCGGGACTAGCAGTTTCTACAATGAGCAGTTCTTC
D: TRBD1; size: NA; V: TRBV6-1; J: TRBJ2-1; CDR3: CASSENGQAINEQFF; DNA: TGTGCCAGCAGTGAAAACGGACAGGCAATCAATGAGCAGTTCTTC
D: TRBD1; size: few; V: TRBV7-9; J: TRBJ1-2; CDR3: CASSPQGAAGYTF; DNA: TGTGCCAGCAGCCCTCAGGGGGCGGCTGGCTACACCTTC
D: NA; size: few; V: TRBV4-1; J: TRBJ1-6; CDR3: CASGTTALNSPLHF; DNA: TGCGCCAGCGGGACGACAGCCCTGAATTCACCCCTCCACTTT
D: NA; size: NA; V: TRBV9; J: TRBJ1-1; CDR3: CASSPDPLGTEAFF; DNA: TGTGCCAGCAGCCCGGACCCACTCGGGACTGAAGCTTTCTTT
D: NA; size: few; V: TRBV15; J: TRBJ1-1; CDR3: CATSSFVYTEAFF; DNA: TGTGCCACCAGTAGTTTTGTGTACACTGAAGCTTTCTTT
D: TRBD1; size: many; V: TRBV6-2/TRBV6-3; J: TRBJ2-7; CDR3: CASKPGTGTYEQYF; DNA: TGTGCCAGCAAACCCGGGACAGGGACCTACGAGCAGTACTTC
D: TRBD2; size: many; V: TRBV2; J: TRBJ2-1; CDR3: CASRIAGGSYNEQFF; DNA: TGTGCCAGCAGAATAGCGGGAGGTTCCTACAATGAGCAGTTCTTC
D: NA; size: few; V: TRBV20-1; J: TRBJ2-3; CDR3: CSASSRGRSTDTQYF; DNA: TGCAGTGCTAGTTCTCGGGGGCGGAGCACAGATACGCAGTATTTT
D: NA; size: NA; V: TRBV9; J: TRBJ2-1; CDR3: CASSQGYSLSNEQFF; DNA: TGTGCCAGCAGCCAAGGGTATTCCCTGTCGAATGAGCAGTTCTTC
D: NA; size: few; V: TRBV28; J: TRBJ2-7; CDR3: CASSTRDKNFEQYF; DNA: TGTGCCAGCAGTACCCGGGACAAAAATTTCGAGCAGTACTTC
D: TRBD2; size: few; V: TRBV28; J: TRBJ2-3; CDR3: CASRATSGRGDTQYF; DNA: TGTGCCAGCAGGGCAACTAGCGGGAGAGGGGATACGCAGTATTTT
D: NA; size: few; V: TRBV18; J: TRBJ2-7; CDR3: CASSTPGSKVEQYF; DNA: TGTGCCAGCTCCACGCCGGGGTCCAAGGTCGAGCAGTACTTC
D: TRBD2; size: NA; V: TRBV30; J: TRBJ2-1; CDR3: CAWSLSGGEQFF; DNA: TGTGCCTGGAGTCTCTCGGGGGGTGAGCAGTTCTTC
D: TRBD1; size: NA; V: TRBV24-1; J: TRBJ2-5; CDR3: CATSDSRQGGQYF; DNA: TGTGCCACCAGTGATTCAAGACAGGGTGGCCAGTACTTC
D: TRBD1; size: NA; V: TRBV20-1; J: TRBJ2-7; CDR3: CSASPRDRVYEQYF; DNA: TGCAGTGCTAGCCCCCGGGACAGGGTCTACGAGCAGTACTTC
D: NA; size: NA; V: TRBV12-3/TRBV12-4; J: TRBJ2-2; CDR3: CASSPTGGCGELFF; DNA: TGTGCCAGCAGTCCCACTGGCGGGTGCGGGGAGCTGTTTTTT
D: NA; size: NA; V: TRBV19; J: TRBJ1-5; CDR3: CASSIQGNLYSNQPQHF; DNA: TGTGCCAGTAGTATCCAGGGGAATCTCTATAGCAATCAGCCCCAGCATTTT
D: NA; size: few; V: TRBV5-6; J: TRBJ2-2; CDR3: CASSSWTPGTGELFF; DNA: TGTGCCAGCAGCTCCTGGACCCCGGGGACCGGGGAGCTGTTTTTT
D: NA; size: few; V: TRBV7-2; J: TRBJ2-7; CDR3: CASSFQGPEQYF; DNA: TGTGCCAGCAGCTTTCAAGGGCCCGAGCAGTACTTC
D: NA; size: NA; V: TRBV7-9; J: TRBJ2-1; CDR3: CASSSTRGGPYNEQFF; DNA: TGTGCCAGCAGCTCGACTAGGGGGGGTCCATACAATGAGCAGTTCTTC
D: NA; size: NA; V: TRBV5-6; J: TRBJ2-5; CDR3: CASSLETAMYQETQYF; DNA: TGTGCCAGCAGCTTGGAGACAGCGATGTACCAAGAGACCCAGTACTTC
D: TRBD2; size: few; V: TRBV5-1; J: TRBJ2-7; CDR3: CASSPGLAGGLQYF; DNA: TGCGCCAGCAGCCCGGGACTAGCGGGAGGGTTGCAGTACTTC